What follows describes a single TCR beta chain. Its antigen remains unknown. Positively selected for CCR7, the CD45RO-negative cells used as naive CD8 cells excluded terminally differentiated effector memory CD45RA+ cells. The data belong to a study of shared clonotypes between healthy human individuals. As for the study in general: Three plates each covered CD4 naive and memory; CD8 naive two, CD8 memory one. Study conclusions and caveats: Clonotype sharing levels among donors were expected to vary with sequencing depth.

The CDR3 spans 19 residues. Per germline, CDR1 MNHEY and CDR2 SMNVEV (reference sequence). Germline trimming cut 5 bases from V and 0 bases from J; bases unmatched to any gene: 16. Measured with immunoSEQ multiplex PCR; TCRdb has only the in-frame clones, and not every one. The sample contains around 2.1 million clones, about 93% of which appear only once. Material for sequencing was naive CD8+ T cells from PBMCs. The source of this sequence is a man between 18 and 35 years old in good health. Some clones in this sample may be carry-over from other donors' samples. The V call is TRBV27, the J call TRBJ2-7; 10 bases match TRBD2. CDR3 region: CASSASRLAGEPSSYEQYF. The CDR3 DNA follows: TGTGCCAGCAGTGCATCCCGCCTAGCGGGAGAACCTTCCTCCTACGAGCAGTACTTC.